The 31 T cell receptor beta chains in this list originate from one sample, sequenced in a study of naive and memory T cell subsets. The SP2 primer and nested alpha and beta constant region primers amplified ligated cDNA in four rounds. TCRdb reprocessed the UMI-ligation and nested PCR reads with MiXCR, giving one entry per CDR3 protein. The sample consists of about 14,000 distinct CDR3 sequences, under 6.5% of them appearing once. Treatment denoted: skin biopsy from PPD injection site in Mantoux-positive individual. An oligonucleotide containing a UMI was ligated to the 3' end of TCR cDNA. Sequences were derived from skin, sampled from a tuberculin skin test site. The receptors derive from an adult in good health.

By sample fraction, this clonotype is medium-sized. The genes are TRBV27 and TRBJ2-6, with 7 positions matching TRBD2. Germline-derived CDR1 and CDR2 are MNHEY and SMNVEV (reference sequence). Germline trimming cut 3 bases from V and 3 bases from J; bases unmatched to any gene: 11. This CDR3 spans 18 amino acids. CDR3 DNA sequence: TGTGCCAGCAGTTTTAATCGAGGCGCGGGGGTTGGGGCCAACGTCCTGACTTTC. This sequence encodes CASSFNRGAGVGANVLTF. The full variable domain, in which reference TRBV27 and TRBJ2-6 provide the parts outside the CDR3, is EAQVTQNPRYLITVTGKKLTVTCSQNMNHEYMSWYRQDPGLGLRQIYYSMNVEVTDKGDVPEGYKVSRKEKRNFPLILESPSPNQTSLYFCASSFNRGAGVGANVLTFGAGSRLTVL.

By its share, this clonotype is medium-sized. This chain uses TRBV20-1 with TRBJ2-2, with 8 bases that match TRBD1. V shed 4 bases and J 0 bases; nucleotides not matched to a gene: 4. The length of the CDR3 is 15 residues. The germline gives CDR1 DFQATT, CDR2 SNEGSKA (reference sequence). CDR3 in amino acids: CSATSQGANTGELFF. As DNA, the CDR3 is TGCAGTGCTACCTCACAGGGGGCGAACACCGGGGAGCTGTTTTTT.

This clonotype was found many times. The rearrangement joins TRBV2 to TRBJ1-3; unclear D gene. V shed 7 bases and J shed 3 bases, with 10 bases lying between them. The germline CDR1 and CDR2 sequences are SNHLY and FYNNEI. The CDR3 extends over 13 amino acids. CDR3 DNA sequence: TGTGCCAGCACATCGACGGATGGAAACACCATATATTTT. The encoded protein is CASTSTDGNTIYF.

This clonotype was detected many times. The J gene is TRBJ2-7, the V gene TRBV7-9; TRBD2 aligns across 10 bases. The germline gives CDR1 SEHNR, CDR2 FQNEAQ (reference sequence). CDR3 size: 15 residues. Trimming at V came to 5 bases and at J to 2 bases, leaving 6 bases not matched to a gene. The CDR3 protein is CASSPSGGATYEQYF. The CDR3 bases are TGTGCCAGCAGCCCTAGCGGGGGCGCAACCTACGAGCAGTACTTC.

The gene calls are TRBV20-1 and TRBJ1-6; perhaps TRBD1 as D (5 bases). This CDR3 region has 16 residues. V was clipped by 1 base and J by 6 bases, with 16 bases between them. Looked up from germline, CDR1 is DFQATT and CDR2 is SNEGSKA (reference sequence). CDR3 DNA: TGCAGTGCTAGAGTGCGGGGGTTCGTAGTTAATTCACCCCTCCACTTT. It specifies CSARVRGFVVNSPLHF.

This clonotype is labeled as medium-sized. The gene calls are TRBV7-2 and TRBJ1-2, with D possibly matching TRBD1 (5 bases). This CDR3 comprises 16 residues. Germline CDR1 SGHTA, CDR2 FQGNSA. Trimming pared 0 bases from V and 0 bases from J, leaving 11 bases between. The CDR3 protein is CASSLAGAVANYGYTF. For the CDR3, the DNA is TGTGCCAGCAGCTTAGCAGGGGCTGTAGCTAACTATGGCTACACCTTC. Drawing the rest from reference TRBV7-2 and TRBJ1-2, the complete variable domain is GAGVSQSPSNKVTEKGKDVELRCDPISGHTALYWYRQSLGQGLEFLIYFQGNSAPDKSGLPSDRFSAERTGGSVSTLTIQRTQQEDSAVYLCASSLAGAVANYGYTFGSGTRLTVV.

In its sample, this clonotype ranks as medium-sized. The chain employs TRBV12-3 or TRBV12-4 and TRBJ2-1; D might be TRBD2 (6 bases). The CDR3 runs 12 residues. Trimming stripped 1 base from V and 14 bases from J, with 12 bases between. The CDR3 DNA reads TGTGCCAGCAGTTTAGACAGCCGGAGGGAGTTCTTC. Protein sequence: CASSLDSRREFF.

At least ten counts were recorded for this clonotype. J is TRBJ2-4 and V is TRBV5-6; possible D gene TRBD1, 6 bases. CDR3 length equals 14 residues. Trimming left V 2 bases short and J 1 base short, with 7 bases between. Germline assignment: CDR1 SGHDT and CDR2 YYEEEE. The chain's CDR3 is CASSFTGAKNIQYF. CDR3 in DNA: TGTGCCAGCAGCTTCACAGGGGCCAAAAACATTCAGTACTTC.

This clonotype was seen at least ten times. A single base separates this from a much larger clone, so it may be a read error. The rearrangement links TRBV2 to TRBJ1-2, with D perhaps matching TRBD1 (6 bases). This CDR3 spans 14 amino acids. The germline V gene has CDR1 SNHLY and CDR2 FYNNEI. The CDR3 reads CASSPGQDDYGDTF. In nucleotides, the CDR3 is TGTGCCAGCAGTCCGGGACAAGACGACTATGGCGACACCTTC.

Relative to its sample, this clonotype is medium-sized. The rearrangement uses TRBV11-3 and TRBJ2-1; D is uncertain. CDR1 is SGHNT and CDR2 is YENEEA in the germline V gene. With 2 bases removed from V and 1 base from J, the gap between germline ends came to 9 bases. The CDR3 runs 15 residues. The CDR3 DNA reads TGTGCCAGCAGCTTAAATGGGGTTTCCTACAATGAGCAGTTCTTC. Amino acids: CASSLNGVSYNEQFF.

This clonotype was counted many times. The V and J genes are TRBV7-2 and TRBJ1-2; no definite D call. The V end lost 3 bases, the J end lost 5 bases, and 10 bases lay between the germline ends. Germline CDR1 reads SGHTA; CDR2 reads FQGNSA. This CDR3 has 13 residues. The DNA for the CDR3 is TGTGCCAGCAGCTTTGTCCGGTCTTATGGCTACACCTTC. Protein sequence: CASSFVRSYGYTF. The complete variable domain, with remaining parts taken from reference TRBV7-2 and TRBJ1-2, reads GAGVSQSPSNKVTEKGKDVELRCDPISGHTALYWYRQSLGQGLEFLIYFQGNSAPDKSGLPSDRFSAERTGGSVSTLTIQRTQQEDSAVYLCASSFVRSYGYTFGSGTRLTVV.

There are a few counts of this clonotype. A read error is possible here, since a much larger clone lies one base away. This chain uses TRBV5-1 with TRBJ2-4; possibly TRBD2 for D (6 bases). With 5 bases removed from V and 7 bases from J, the gap between germline ends came to 22 bases. Germline V gene lookup returns CDR1 SGHRS and CDR2 YFSETQ. CDR3 length: 16 residues. The CDR3 DNA reads as TGCGCCAGCAGTGAACTCACCGGGACTTGGGACAACATTCAGTACTTC. It codes for CASSELTGTWDNIQYF.

Within the sample, this clonotype is medium-sized (0.01 to 0.1%). This rearrangement joins TRBV20-1 to TRBJ2-3; no definite D call. CDR1 and CDR2 (germline): DFQATT, SNEGSKA (reference sequence). V shed 7 bases and J shed 1 base, with 9 bases lying between them. CDR3 length: 12 residues. CDR3 residues: CSVSSGTDTQYF. CDR3 nucleotides: TGCAGTGTGAGCTCTGGCACAGATACGCAGTATTTT.

This clonotype was counted many times. V is TRBV7-2 and J is TRBJ2-3; perhaps TRBD2 as D (6 bases). The CDR3 covers 15 residues. CDR1 is SGHTA, CDR2 FQGNSA, per germline. V lost 5 bases to trimming and J lost 1 base, with 13 bases between them. CDR3: CASSRAGTGTDTQYF. CDR3 sequence (DNA): TGTGCCAGCAGCCGCGCCGGGACTGGCACAGATACGCAGTATTTT.

This clonotype was observed a few times. This chain connects TRBV4-3 to TRBJ2-1; 11 bases align to TRBD2. CDR1 is LGHNA, CDR2 YSLEER, per germline. The junction had 6 bases not matched to a gene; V was cut back by 4 bases and J by 7 bases. This CDR3 region has 15 residues. The CDR3 sequence is CASSPWTSGQNEQFF. The DNA for the CDR3 is TGCGCCAGCAGCCCATGGACTAGCGGGCAAAATGAGCAGTTCTTC.

This clonotype was counted ten times or more. The chain is built from TRBV12-3 or TRBV12-4 and TRBJ2-5; D is ambiguous. CDR3 length: 11 residues. V was shortened by 6 bases and J by 4 bases, with 6 bases between the two germline ends. The CDR3 nucleotides are TGTGCCAGCAGGGGAAGAGAGACCCAGTACTTC. As protein: CASRGRETQYF.

This clonotype came up many times. The V call is TRBV30, the J call TRBJ1-1; the D gene is possibly TRBD1 (5 bases). Trimming stripped 8 bases from V and 4 bases from J, with 20 bases between. This CDR3 has 14 residues. The germline V gene encodes CDR1 GTSNPN and CDR2 SVGIG (reference sequence). CDR3 in amino acids: CAGRRGVAFTEAFF. Written as DNA, the CDR3 is TGTGCCGGACGTCGGGGGGTGGCGTTCACTGAAGCTTTCTTT.

This clonotype has ten or more counts. V gene TRBV6-5 combines with J gene TRBJ2-1; 9 bases align to TRBD2. CDR3 length equals 15 residues. Trimming took 2 bases from V and 9 from J; bases not matched to a gene: 8. Germline CDR1 and CDR2: MNHEY and SVGAGI. CDR3 sequence reads: CASSYRGSGGSEQFF. The CDR3 DNA reads as TGTGCCAGCAGTTACCGGGGTAGCGGGGGAAGTGAGCAGTTCTTC.

In its sample, this clonotype is medium-sized. The chain carries TRBV5-6 and TRBJ2-2, with 7 bases fitting TRBD1. J was trimmed by 7 bases and V by 5 bases; bases with no gene match: 11. The CDR3 is 15 residues long. Germline V CDR1 and CDR2: SGHDT, YYEEEE. The DNA of the CDR3 is TGTGCCAGCAGATATACAGGGGAAAGGGGCGGGGAGCTGTTTTTT. This sequence encodes CASRYTGERGGELFF.

This clonotype was detected only a few times. The gene calls are TRBV5-4 and TRBJ2-3; perhaps TRBD2 as D (5 bases). V lost 2 bases and J lost 7, with 14 bases in between. This CDR3 is built from 14 residues. In germline, CDR1 is SGHNT, CDR2 YYREEE (reference sequence). The chain's CDR3 is CASSFPLATHTQYF. The CDR3 nucleotides read TGTGCCAGCAGCTTCCCCCTAGCAACACATACGCAGTATTTT.

Many counts were recorded for this clonotype. The chain combines TRBV6-2 or TRBV6-3 with TRBJ1-5, with 10 bases fitting TRBD1. The V segment lost 6 bases and the J segment 2 bases; nucleotides outside the gene matches: 10. The V gene's germline CDR1 is MNHEY and CDR2 SVGEGT. The CDR3 sequence is 17 residues long. The CDR3 region is CASRRQGAGSGNQPQHF. CDR3 bases: TGTGCCAGCAGAAGACAGGGGGCGGGATCTGGCAATCAGCCCCAGCATTTT.

This clonotype is medium-sized within its sample. The V and J genes are TRBV4-2 and TRBJ1-1; no clear D gene. Germline CDR1 LGHNA, CDR2 YNFKEQ. The CDR3 has 13 residues. The V end lost 5 bases, the J end lost 6 bases, and 13 bases lay between the germline ends. CDR3 nucleotides: TGTGCCAGCAGCTACAGAAGGGCATCTGAAGCTTTCTTT. It is translated as CASSYRRASEAFF.

This clonotype occurred many times. The rearrangement links TRBV12-3 or TRBV12-4 to TRBJ1-3; unclear D gene. V was clipped by 6 bases and J by 2 bases, with 11 bases between them. The CDR3 sequence is 14 residues long. The CDR3 DNA sequence: TGTGCCAGCAGCCTGGGCCGGACTGGAAACACCATATATTTT. It translates to CASSLGRTGNTIYF.

Only a few counts were recorded for this clonotype. The chain combines TRBV9 with TRBJ1-3; weak D call: TRBD1 (6 bases). V lost 1 base to trimming and J lost 7 bases, with 15 bases between them. The CDR3 extends over 15 amino acids. The germline CDR1 and CDR2 sequences are SGDLS and YYNGEE. In DNA, the CDR3 is TGTGCCAGCAGCGTAACTGACAGGCCAGGGAACACCATATATTTT. Translation gives CASSVTDRPGNTIYF.

To note about this clonotype: With a much larger clone just one base away, this may be a read error. The CDR3 loop is CANSQEALEAGELFF. CDR3 bases: TGCGCCAACAGCCAAGAAGCCCTAGAGGCCGGGGAGCTGTTTTTT. V usage is TRBV4-3 and J usage is TRBJ2-2; D uncertain. The CDR3 is made up of 15 amino acids. From germline, CDR1 is LGHNA and CDR2 YSLEER.

This clonotype is judged medium-sized. This chain links TRBV7-2 with TRBJ1-2, with D perhaps TRBD1 (5 bases). Germline CDR1 SGHTA, CDR2 FQGNSA. The CDR3 sequence is 15 residues long. V gave up 3 bases and J gave up 3 bases, with 14 bases separating them. In DNA, the CDR3 is TGTGCCAGCAGCTTCTCCCAGGACAAGTACTATGGCTACACCTTC. Its protein is CASSFSQDKYYGYTF.

This clonotype was detected many times. This chain connects TRBV20-1 to TRBJ1-2, with D unresolved. Germline V CDR1 and CDR2: DFQATT, SNEGSKA (reference sequence). Trimming cost V 2 bases and J 2 bases, with 12 bases left between them. This CDR3 contains 14 residues. As DNA, the CDR3 is TGCAGTGCTAGAAAGTTGGCGGCGAACTATGGCTACACCTTC. As protein: CSARKLAANYGYTF.

At least ten counts were recorded for this clonotype. CDR3 nucleotides: TGTGCCAGCACCGGGGACAGCCACGAGCAGTACTTC. Translated: CASTGDSHEQYF. V gene TRBV2 combines with J gene TRBJ2-7, with 7 bases that match TRBD1. J lost 5 bases, V lost 7 bases, and 5 bases had no gene match. CDR3 length: 12 amino acids. Germline V gene sequence: CDR1 SNHLY, CDR2 FYNNEI.

There are many counts of this clonotype. This chain joins TRBV13 and TRBJ2-3; tentative D call: TRBD1 (6 bases). The germline V gene encodes CDR1 PRHDT and CDR2 FYEKMQ (reference sequence). Trimming took off 5 bases at V and 3 bases at J, with 15 bases between the two ends. The CDR3 covers 15 residues. In nucleotides, the CDR3 is TGTGCCAGCAGCCAAACAGTGGGGACAACAGATACGCAGTATTTT. This gives the protein CASSQTVGTTDTQYF.

CDR3 sequence: CSAEPMRGGGNTQYF. The DNA for the CDR3 is TGCAGTGCCGAGCCTATGCGCGGGGGGGGAAATACGCAGTATTTT. V gene TRBV20-1 combines with J gene TRBJ2-3; 9 bases line up with TRBD2. Germline trimming cut 6 bases from V and 7 bases from J; bases unmatched to any gene: 14. This CDR3 is 15 amino acids long. In germline, CDR1 is DFQATT, CDR2 SNEGSKA (reference sequence).

At least ten counts were recorded for this clonotype. The rearrangement links TRBV2 to TRBJ2-5, with D uncertain. V lost 2 bases to trimming and J lost 1 base, with 8 bases between them. Germline V gene data show CDR1 as SNHLY and CDR2 as FYNNEI. CDR3 size: 14 residues. CDR3 sequence reads: CASSEQQLQETQYF. The CDR3 bases are TGTGCCAGCAGTGAACAGCAGCTCCAAGAGACCCAGTACTTC. Complete variable domain (other parts from reference TRBV2 and TRBJ2-5): EPEVTQTPSHQVTQMGQEVILRCVPISNHLYFYWYRQILGQKVEFLVSFYNNEISEKSEIFDDQFSVERPDGSNFTLKIRSTKLEDSAMYFCASSEQQLQETQYFGPGTRLLVL.